This passage covers 20 T cell receptor beta chains from one sample sequenced in a study of blood T cell repertoires in COVID-19 (dated by TCRdb to about 2020). The library was built by means of the immunoSEQ multiplex PCR assay. Drawn from immuneACCESS, this table holds only the in-frame rearrangements with V and J called that TCRdb kept. Clones are partly lost; checked studies trace under half to an unresolved V gene and leave the rest unexplained. For this sample the table gives approximately 290,000 clones, of which 89% were detected only once. The ten largest clonotypes hold roughly an eighth of the sample. The sample consisted of peripheral blood. The receptors stem from a woman aged 55 to 70 with acute or convalescent COVID-19.

The V and J genes are TRBV9 and TRBJ1-2; D is uncertain. The V end lost 0 bases, the J end lost 6 bases, and 15 bases lay between the germline ends. From germline, CDR1 is SGDLS and CDR2 YYNGEE. The length of the CDR3 is 15 residues. This CDR3 is CASSVDPGPGNGYTF. CDR3 nucleotides: TGTGCCAGCAGCGTAGACCCGGGCCCCGGGAATGGCTACACCTTC.

The CDR3 spells CASSQDTGSYNEQFF. The CDR3 nucleotides are TGCGCCAGCAGCCAAGATACGGGTTCCTACAATGAGCAGTTCTTC. The chain employs TRBV4-3 and TRBJ2-1, with unresolved D. This CDR3 has 15 amino acids. V lost 0 bases, J lost 1 base, and 7 bases lay in between. Germline CDR1 reads LGHNA; CDR2 reads YSLEER.

This rearrangement joins TRBV19 to TRBJ2-7, with D possibly being TRBD1 (6 bases). Between the trimmed V and J ends, which lost 5 bases and 6 bases, there was a span of 14 bases. There are 13 residues in the CDR3. The germline CDR1 and CDR2 sequences are LNHDA and SQIVND (reference sequence). DNA of the CDR3: TGTGCCAGTAGTCCCACAGGGACGGGCGAGCAGTACTTC. Translation gives CASSPTGTGEQYF.

Here the CDR3 DNA reads TGCAGCGTTGAAAGAGGCGGGAACTCCTACGAGCAGTACTTC. Protein: CSVERGGNSYEQYF. The chain combines TRBV29-1 with TRBJ2-7; D is possibly TRBD2 (6 bases). The germline V gene encodes CDR1 SQVTM and CDR2 ANQGSEA. This CDR3 is built from 14 residues. With 2 bases removed from V and 0 bases from J, the gap between germline ends came to 11 bases.

The CDR3 reads CASARSSGGGETQYF. In DNA, the CDR3 is TGTGCCAGCGCGCGGAGTAGCGGGGGGGGAGAGACCCAGTACTTC. The V gene is TRBV2, the J gene TRBJ2-5, with 11 positions matching TRBD2. V lost 8 bases, J lost 4 bases, and 9 bases stayed unmatched. The CDR3 contains 15 residues. The germline V gene has CDR1 SNHLY and CDR2 FYNNEI.

This chain uses TRBV12-3 or TRBV12-4 with TRBJ2-4; D is possibly TRBD1 (6 bases). This CDR3 region has 12 residues. V lost 4 bases and J lost 6, with 7 bases in between. The CDR3 loop reads CASSSTGNIQYF. The DNA for the CDR3 is TGTGCCAGCAGTTCGACAGGAAACATTCAGTACTTC.

J is TRBJ1-2 and V is TRBV19; a possible D gene is TRBD1 (6 bases). The germline gives CDR1 LNHDA, CDR2 SQIVND (reference sequence). Trimming took off 3 bases at V and 5 bases at J, with 13 bases between the two ends. This CDR3 is built from 14 residues. CDR3 residues: CASSISGTPYGYTF. The CDR3 nucleotides read TGTGCCAGTAGTATCTCCGGGACACCGTATGGCTACACCTTC.

The rearrangement uses TRBV29-1 and TRBJ2-7; weak D call: TRBD1 (6 bases). With 4 bases removed from V and 6 bases from J, the gap between germline ends came to 13 bases. There are 12 residues in the CDR3. Germline CDR1 reads SQVTM; CDR2 reads ANQGSEA. The CDR3 is CSVGAGEGEQYF. CDR3 DNA: TGCAGCGTTGGGGCAGGGGAAGGCGAGCAGTACTTC.

J is TRBJ1-2 and V is TRBV6-5; weak D call: TRBD1 (5 bases). V dropped 5 bases and J dropped 3 bases, with 7 bases sitting between them. This CDR3 has 12 residues. The germline V gene has CDR1 MNHEY and CDR2 SVGAGI. The CDR3 here is CASSPGYYGYTF. Here the CDR3 DNA reads TGTGCCAGCAGTCCAGGGTACTATGGCTACACCTTC.

The chain joins TRBV7-2 to TRBJ1-2; 7 nucleotides agree with TRBD1. V lost 5 bases to trimming and J lost 4 bases; unmatched junction nucleotides: 7. The CDR3 is 14 amino acids. The V gene's germline CDR1 is SGHTA and CDR2 FQGNSA. CDR3 sequence: CASSPGTAVYGYTF. CDR3 DNA sequence: TGTGCCAGCAGCCCGGGGACAGCCGTCTATGGCTACACCTTC.

The chain joins TRBV6-5 to TRBJ1-5, with D hard to call. The CDR3 contains 11 residues. CDR1 is MNHEY and CDR2 is SVGAGI in the germline V gene. Deletions cut 5 bases from V and 9 bases from J, with 8 bases between. The CDR3 nucleotides read TGTGCCAGCAGTCTAGTAGGGCCCCAGCATTTT. Translated: CASSLVGPQHF.

This clone appeared once. The chain joins TRBV11-1 to TRBJ2-1; 8 bases align to TRBD1. Per germline, CDR1 SGHAT and CDR2 FQDESV (reference sequence). This CDR3 has 15 amino acids. V dropped 5 bases and J dropped 8; count of bases not matched to a gene: 11. This CDR3 reads CASSPMGTGGDEQFF. As DNA, the CDR3 is TGTGCCAGCAGCCCGATGGGGACAGGTGGGGATGAGCAGTTCTTC.

The chain joins TRBV7-8 to TRBJ2-2; the D gene is possibly TRBD1 (5 bases). This CDR3 is built from 14 residues. Trimming shortened V by 4 bases and J by 2 bases, and 8 bases separated the two germline ends. In germline, CDR1 is SGHVS, CDR2 FQNEAQ. This CDR3 is CASSSQGNTGELFF. The CDR3, as DNA: TGTGCCAGCAGCTCCCAGGGAAACACCGGGGAGCTGTTTTTT.

DNA of the CDR3: TGTGCCAGCAGCTTGGGCGGCTCAGGGGGCCAATACTATGGCTACACCTTC. Amino acids: CASSLGGSGGQYYGYTF. The V call is TRBV5-4, the J call TRBJ1-2, with 8 bases matching TRBD1. V lost 0 bases, J lost 3 bases, and 10 bases stayed unmatched. Germline CDR1 reads SGHNT; CDR2 reads YYREEE (reference sequence). The CDR3 is made up of 17 amino acids. Full variable domain (remainder filled in from reference TRBV5-4 and TRBJ1-2): ETGVTQSPTHLIKTRGQQVTLRCSSQSGHNTVSWYQQALGQGPQFIFQYYREEENGRGNFPPRFSGLQFPNYSSELNVNALELDDSALYLCASSLGGSGGQYYGYTFGSGTRLTVV.

The chain employs TRBV9 and TRBJ2-3; 8 bases fit TRBD2. The CDR3 is 15 residues long. Germline CDR1 SGDLS, CDR2 YYNGEE. After removal of 4 bases from V and 2 bases from J, the junction contained 6 bases not matched to a gene. The CDR3 loop is CASSPGGPATDTQYF. CDR3 DNA sequence: TGTGCCAGCAGCCCGGGGGGGCCGGCCACAGATACGCAGTATTTT.

The chain has TRBV5-1 and TRBJ1-4; 8 bases are a match to TRBD1. The germline V gene encodes CDR1 SGHRS and CDR2 YFSETQ. V lost 0 bases, J lost 8 bases, and 9 bases stayed unmatched. The length of the CDR3 is 16 residues. The CDR3: CASSLATGQGGEKLFF. The CDR3, as DNA: TGCGCCAGCAGCTTGGCCACAGGACAGGGTGGAGAAAAACTGTTTTTT.

This clone has just one count. The rearrangement joins TRBV7-9 to TRBJ2-3; 10 bases line up with TRBD2. CDR1 and CDR2 from the germline V gene are SEHNR and FQNEAQ (reference sequence). There are 16 residues in the CDR3. V shed 7 bases, J shed 4 bases, and the junction held 11 bases outside the gene matches. CDR3 protein: CASTSPRGLASDTQYF. In DNA, the CDR3 is TGTGCCAGCACTAGCCCGCGGGGACTAGCGTCAGATACGCAGTATTTT.

The chain combines TRBV5-5 with TRBJ2-7; D remains unclear. The CDR3 runs 14 residues. V was cut by 4 bases and J by 4 bases, with 15 bases left in between. Looked up from germline, CDR1 is SGHKS and CDR2 is YYEKEE (reference sequence). In nucleotides, the CDR3 is TGTGCCAGCAGCCCGCAGGTGAGAGATTACGAGCAGTACTTC. Protein: CASSPQVRDYEQYF.

This chain uses TRBV14 with TRBJ1-6; the D gene is possibly TRBD1 (5 bases). The V gene's germline CDR1 is SGHDN and CDR2 FVKESK. The V end lost 3 bases, the J end lost 3 bases, and 9 bases lay between the germline ends. The CDR3 is 15 amino acids. For the CDR3, the DNA is TGTGCCAGCAGCCATGACAGACTCTATAATTCACCCCTCCACTTT. Translation gives CASSHDRLYNSPLHF. Full variable domain (outside the CDR3, taken from reference TRBV14 and TRBJ1-6): EAGVTQFPSHSVIEKGQTVTLRCDPISGHDNLYWYRRVMGKEIKFLLHFVKESKQDESGMPNNRFLAERTGGTYSTLKVQPAELEDSGVYFCASSHDRLYNSPLHFGNGTRLTVT.

This sequence joins TRBV27 and TRBJ2-6; 7 bases fit TRBD2. Germline trimming cut 3 bases from V and 0 bases from J; bases unmatched to any gene: 5. The CDR3 has 17 amino acids. Germline V CDR1 and CDR2: MNHEY, SMNVEV (reference sequence). Here the CDR3 DNA reads TGTGCCAGCAGTTTCGGGGGGTTCCCCTCTGGGGCCAACGTCCTGACTTTC. This encodes CASSFGGFPSGANVLTF.